Reported below is one T cell receptor (beta chain). Within its sample, this clone is medium-sized (0.01 to 0.1%). Its recognized antigen is unknown. Qualities for individual bases were not recorded, and no much larger clone is one base off. From the cysteine up to the phenylalanine, the CDR3 has a length of 15 residues. The entry retains the CDR3 DNA only, 45 bases that are in frame from base 1. The germline V gene encodes CDR1 SGHNT and CDR2 YYREEE (reference sequence). V ends up 1 base short and J 1 base short, with an unmatched junction base count of 3. These data originate in a study of blood T cell repertoires in COVID-19 (dated by TCRdb to the early 2020s). The study in broad terms: Samples from collaborators originated in the United States, Italy and Spain and spanned both the acute and convalescent phases of COVID-19. Sample metadata almost always included a de-identified subject ID, COVID-19 status, age in years and sex. The repertoires were made available in a free public database intended to serve as a resource for research on the immune response to SARS-CoV-2. Where available, HLA class I and class II types were taken from metadata supplied by the sample provider and were not determined by assay-based typing. The dataset comprised deeply sampled blood TCRbeta repertoires from subjects exposed to, actively infected with, or recovered from COVID-19. Samples came from the ongoing ImmuneRACE study (first 160 participants) plus 1,254 subjects from 6 global collaborators. The material from the prospective study consisted of cDNA or gDNA derived from T cells, B-cell-depleted T cells, or PBMCs. Beyond this particular receptor, the publication reports: The amount of clinical and demographic metadata varied by source and participant and was provided uncurated.

The immunoSEQ Assay, a bias-controlled multiplex PCR, was used to amplify TCRbeta CDR3 regions from genomic DNA. Under the source paper's analysis protocol: The number of nucleated cells in each sample was estimated from the amplification of reference gene primers within the assay. To quantify the absolute abundance of each unique TCRbeta CDR3 rearrangement, sequence reads were collapsed and filtered. For each sample, productive Simpson clonality was calculated by taking the square root of Simpson's diversity index across productive rearrangements. TCRdb re-hosts the immuneACCESS table, in-frame sequences only. Its copies lack some clones; in the studies checked, an unresolved V gene accounts for under half of them, and the cause for the rest is not known. That table furnishes V, J and clone size, whereas the DNA furnished D and trimming. The sample has fewer than 120,000 clones on record, about 80% of them singletons. Under 20% of the sample comes from the top ten.

The collaborating institutions used their own protocols to collect whole blood in K2EDTA tubes. Collaborator samples were shipped for TCRbeta analysis as frozen whole blood, isolated PBMCs, or DNA extracted from either sample type. Material: peripheral blood. This TCR came from a woman at least 80 years old with active or convalescent COVID-19. The sequence is built from TRBV5-4 and TRBJ2-5, with TRBD2 identical over 8 junction bases. The DNA sequence reads TGTGCCAGCAGCTTGATCCTAGCGGGCCAAGAGACCCAGTACTTC. Its protein is CASSLILAGQETQYF.